This TCR beta chain was identified in a study of shared clonotypes between healthy human individuals. Terminally differentiated effector memory CD45RA+ cells were left out of the naive CD8 fraction, which was CD45RO-negative and positively selected for CCR7. Those who donated were healthy HIV-negative adults, with no recent acute infections or vaccinations reported. This clone was counted only a few times. Its target is not known. One end of the junction fails to match germline, which may point to a read error. The study, taken as a whole, reports: Only blood was sampled; tissue repertoires likely differ.

Samples underwent the assay at deep level. The repertoire was sequenced with immunoSEQ multiplex PCR; TCRdb's copy has only in-frame clones and lacks some. Seen here are about 680,000 clones, around 90% observed once, and the top ten hold approximately 24%. The CDR3 spans 14 residues. Germline CDR1 is MNHEY and CDR2 is SVGAGI. The chain recombines TRBV6-5 with TRBJ1-2, with D perhaps TRBD1 (5 bases). The sequenced sample was naive CD8+ T cells sorted from blood. The sequence derives from a man under 40 in good health. Written as DNA, the CDR3 is TGTGCCAGCAGTAACTCCAGGGCACACTATGGCTACACCTTC. As protein: CASSNSRAHYGYTF.